The next 24 T cell receptor beta chains were all read from a single sample in a study of cytomegalovirus exposure and HLA in healthy donors. Vbeta (60) and Jbeta (13) primers were used in the PCR. Clones were sequenced by immunoSEQ multiplex PCR, and TCRdb holds only the in-frame ones, with some missing. Among a few hundred thousand clones listed, around 89% were seen once. Sequenced input: PBMCs. These receptors all come from a woman aged 18-35 years in good health and CMV-seronegative.

V usage is TRBV7-7 and J usage is TRBJ2-1; TRBD2 might be the D (6 bases). CDR1 and CDR2 from the germline V gene are SSHAT and FNYEAQ (reference sequence). Trimming took off 1 base at V and 5 bases at J, with 9 bases between the two ends. CDR3 length equals 14 residues. The DNA of the CDR3 is TGTGCCAGCAGCTTAGGTTCGGGAGACAATGAGCAGTTCTTC. It translates to CASSLGSGDNEQFF. Supplemented by reference TRBV7-7 and TRBJ2-1, the full variable domain reads GAGVSQSPRYKVTKRGQDVTLRCDPISSHATLYWYQQALGQGPEFLTYFNYEAQPDKSGLPSDRFSAERPEGSISTLTIQRTEQRDSAMYRCASSLGSGDNEQFFGPGTRLTVL.

The chain links TRBV4-1 to TRBJ2-3; weak D call: TRBD2 (5 bases). Per the germline V gene, CDR1 is MGHRA and CDR2 is YSYEKL. V was shortened by 1 base and J by 4 bases, with 15 bases between the two germline ends. The CDR3 totals 16 residues. The CDR3 protein is CASSQVLLAVADTQYF. The CDR3 DNA reads TGCGCCAGCAGCCAAGTCCTCCTAGCAGTCGCAGATACGCAGTATTTT.

The V call is TRBV4-3, the J call TRBJ1-2; D ambiguous. The V gene lost 0 bases and the J gene lost 7 bases, with 12 bases spanning the gap. There are 14 residues in the CDR3. Germline V lookup: CDR1 LGHNA, CDR2 YSLEER. The DNA for the CDR3 is TGCGCCAGCAGCCAAGATTGGCTGGCGGGTGGCTACACCTTC. It yields the protein CASSQDWLAGGYTF.

Concerning this clone itself: Other DNA sequences from this sample encode an identical CDR3 as well. The chain is built from TRBV27 and TRBJ1-1; a weak D match, TRBD1 (5 bases). V shed 2 bases and J shed 3 bases, with 7 bases lying between them. The germline V gene has CDR1 MNHEY and CDR2 SMNVEV (reference sequence). The CDR3 has 13 amino acids. The CDR3 DNA reads as TGTGCCAGCAGTTTAGACAGATACACTGAAGCTTTCTTT. Encoded protein: CASSLDRYTEAFF.

This clone was seen a single time. The chain carries TRBV7-2 and TRBJ1-2, with TRBD1 matching 8 bases. The trim removed 5 bases at V and 4 bases at J, leaving 12 bases unmatched. This CDR3 contains 16 residues. Germline V gene data show CDR1 as SGHTA and CDR2 as FQGNSA. As DNA, the CDR3 is TGTGCCAGCAGCCCCCGGGGGCAGGGGGCCGGCTATGGCTACACCTTC. Protein: CASSPRGQGAGYGYTF.

V and J are TRBV4-1 and TRBJ1-2; no clear D. The CDR3 length is 12 residues. V shed 8 bases and J shed 4 bases, with 11 bases lying between them. Germline loops: CDR1 MGHRA, CDR2 YSYEKL. For the CDR3, the DNA is TGCGCCAGCCGGGATTCCGTCTATGGCTACACCTTC. Encoded protein: CASRDSVYGYTF.

The chain is built from TRBV7-2 and TRBJ1-2; D gene uncertain. Germline-derived CDR1 and CDR2 are SGHTA and FQGNSA. The CDR3 loop spans 12 amino acids. The V and J ends lost 5 bases and 9 bases respectively, with 13 bases between them. The CDR3, as DNA: TGTGCCAGCAGCCTTGGGAGGTCGAGCTACACCTTC. Encoded protein: CASSLGRSSYTF.

The V gene is TRBV9, the J gene TRBJ2-5, with D possibly being TRBD1 (5 bases). The CDR3 has 15 amino acids. Trimming shortened V by 0 bases and J by 1 base, and 10 bases separated the two germline ends. Per the germline V gene, CDR1 is SGDLS and CDR2 is YYNGEE. CDR3 DNA: TGTGCCAGCAGCGTAGGCAGGGCTTCCCAAGAGACCCAGTACTTC. Translation gives CASSVGRASQETQYF.

V and J are TRBV21-1 and TRBJ2-7; TRBD2 is the table's D call, not checked against the DNA. TRBV21-1 is described as a pseudogene. The CDR3 runs to 17 residues. The CDR3 nucleotides are TGTGCCAGCAGCAAAGAGGGGCCGAGCGGGGCAGCCTACGAGCAGTACTTC. Amino acid sequence: CASSKEGPSGAAYEQYF.

CDR3 residues: CASSYPPSPEQFF. CDR3 nucleotide sequence: TGTGCCAGCAGTTACCCCCCGAGCCCTGAGCAGTTCTTC. This rearrangement joins TRBV6-5 to TRBJ2-1, with no clear D. V lost 2 bases to trimming and J lost 9 bases, with 11 bases between them. The CDR3 loop spans 13 amino acids. Germline V CDR1 and CDR2: MNHEY, SVGAGI.

The rearrangement uses TRBV4-1 and TRBJ1-2; 8 bases match TRBD1. The V segment lost 4 bases and the J segment 6 bases; nucleotides outside the gene matches: 4. The CDR3 sequence is 13 residues long. Germline CDR1 MGHRA, CDR2 YSYEKL. CDR3 bases: TGCGCCAGCAGCCGCGGACAGGGTGATGGCTACACCTTC. This translates into CASSRGQGDGYTF.

The chain joins TRBV5-1 to TRBJ2-3, with D perhaps matching TRBD1 (6 bases). CDR3 length: 16 amino acids. Trimming shortened V by 2 bases and J by 0 bases, and 13 bases separated the two germline ends. Germline V gene sequence: CDR1 SGHRS, CDR2 YFSETQ. Here the CDR3 DNA reads TGCGCCAGCAGCTTAGGGGACATCGCTAGCACAGATACGCAGTATTTT. Its protein is CASSLGDIASTDTQYF.

This sequence joins TRBV7-6 and TRBJ2-7; no clear D gene. CDR3 length: 17 residues. Germline values: CDR1 SGHVS, CDR2 FNYEAQ. Deletions cut 0 bases from V and 0 bases from J, with 15 bases between. The CDR3 sequence: CASSLAAGAPVSYEQYF. In nucleotides, the CDR3 is TGTGCCAGCAGCTTAGCCGCTGGAGCCCCCGTCTCCTACGAGCAGTACTTC.

The chain joins TRBV6-5 to TRBJ1-3; a weak D match, TRBD1 (6 bases). V gave up 0 bases and J gave up 2 bases, with 11 bases separating them. CDR3 length equals 16 residues. Germline V gene lookup returns CDR1 MNHEY and CDR2 SVGAGI. The CDR3 sequence is CASSYSFRGTGNTIYF. CDR3 nucleotide sequence: TGTGCCAGCAGTTACTCCTTCAGGGGTACTGGAAACACCATATATTTT.

The rearrangement uses TRBV18 and TRBJ1-2; D not resolved. Trimming took 6 bases from V and 7 from J, leaving 24 bases between them. The CDR3 consists of 16 residues. Germline V gene data show CDR1 as KGHSH and CDR2 as LQKENI. The chain's CDR3 is CASSVRQAGPTFGYTF. CDR3 nucleotide sequence: TGTGCCAGCTCCGTTCGGCAGGCGGGCCCTACTTTTGGCTACACCTTC. The full variable domain, rest sourced from reference TRBV18 and TRBJ1-2, is NAGVMQNPRHLVRRRGQEARLRCSPMKGHSHVYWYRQLPEEGLKFMVYLQKENIIDESGMPKERFSAEFPKEGPSILRIQQVVRGDSAAYFCASSVRQAGPTFGYTFGSGTRLTVV.

The chain links TRBV5-1 to TRBJ1-1; 7 bases agree with TRBD1. V was clipped by 3 bases and J by 1 base; unmatched bases: 3. This CDR3 spans 14 amino acids. Germline loops: CDR1 SGHRS, CDR2 YFSETQ. The CDR3 reads CASSSQGPNTEAFF. The CDR3 DNA sequence: TGCGCCAGCAGCTCACAGGGGCCGAACACTGAAGCTTTCTTT.

The chain recombines TRBV27 with TRBJ2-5; D is undetermined. The germline CDR1 and CDR2 sequences are MNHEY and SMNVEV (reference sequence). The V and J ends lost 0 bases and 5 bases respectively, with 16 bases between them. The CDR3 spans 16 residues. This CDR3 is CASSLSASSPRETQYF. As DNA, the CDR3 is TGTGCCAGCAGTTTATCGGCGAGCTCCCCGAGGGAGACCCAGTACTTC.

The rearrangement links TRBV7-2 to TRBJ1-2; the D is unclear. V lost 2 bases to trimming and J lost 5 bases, with 12 bases between them. Per germline, CDR1 SGHTA and CDR2 FQGNSA. The CDR3 length is 14 residues. CDR3 region: CASSLSTVAYGYTF. Here the CDR3 DNA reads TGTGCCAGCAGCTTATCTACAGTCGCTTATGGCTACACCTTC.

This clone has just a few counts. The chain couples TRBV10-3 to TRBJ2-3; TRBD2 aligns across 9 bases. The CDR3 sequence is 16 residues long. Germline lookup yields CDR1 ENHRY and CDR2 SYGVKD. Trimming took 6 bases from V and 2 from J; bases not matched to a gene: 9. This CDR3 is CAISVRTSEHTDTQYF. In DNA form, the CDR3 reads TGTGCCATCAGCGTCCGGACTAGCGAACACACAGATACGCAGTATTTT.

The rearrangement links TRBV6-1 to TRBJ2-7; TRBD1 matches 12 bases. V dropped 5 bases and J dropped 5; count of bases not matched to a gene: 7. Germline V gene sequence: CDR1 MNHNS, CDR2 SASEGT. The CDR3 totals 15 residues. Written as DNA, the CDR3 is TGTGCCAGCAGTACGTCCGGGACAGGGGGCCACGAGCAGTACTTC. Protein: CASSTSGTGGHEQYF.

The chain has TRBV5-8 and TRBJ2-5, with TRBD2 matching 8 bases. Germline V gene data show CDR1 as SGHTS and CDR2 as YDEGEE. Trimming removed 1 base from V and 2 bases from J; junction bases left unmatched: 10. CDR3 length equals 17 residues. The CDR3 reads CASSLKAGANLQETQYF. The DNA for the CDR3 is TGTGCCAGCAGCTTGAAAGCGGGGGCGAACCTACAAGAGACCCAGTACTTC.

V usage is TRBV6-5 and J usage is TRBJ1-5; 7 nucleotides line up with TRBD1. The CDR3 has 14 residues. V dropped 2 bases and J dropped 4; count of bases not matched to a gene: 2. Germline V CDR1 and CDR2: MNHEY, SVGAGI. The CDR3: CASSYLQGNQPQHF. For the CDR3, the DNA is TGTGCCAGCAGTTACCTACAGGGGAATCAGCCCCAGCATTTT.

The V call is TRBV5-1, the J call TRBJ2-3; a possible D gene is TRBD2 (6 bases). The CDR3 runs to 18 residues. Germline-derived CDR1 and CDR2 are SGHRS and YFSETQ. Trimming removed 0 bases from V and 0 bases from J, with 17 bases in between. The CDR3 coding sequence is TGCGCCAGCAGCTTGGAGGGGACGAGGAGCGGGAGCACAGATACGCAGTATTTT. Protein product: CASSLEGTRSGSTDTQYF.

J is TRBJ2-7 and V is TRBV5-8, with 9 bases identical to TRBD1. Per the germline V gene, CDR1 is SGHTS and CDR2 is YDEGEE. The junction had 5 bases not matched to a gene; V was cut back by 1 base and J by 3 bases. The CDR3 covers 15 residues. CDR3 amino acids: CASSLNRGRNYEQYF. CDR3 sequence (DNA): TGTGCCAGCAGCTTGAACAGGGGGCGCAACTACGAGCAGTACTTC.